This TCR beta chain was sequenced during a study of blood T cell repertoires in COVID-19. Study-wide context: Samples taken during acute and convalescent COVID-19 were collected in the United States, Italy and Spain. Nucleic acid was either cDNA or gDNA, and it came from T cells, B-cell-depleted T cells, or PBMCs.

As regards this clone: Other DNA sequences in the same sample also yield this CDR3.

Per the authors' pipeline: The assay estimated nucleated cells by amplifying reference gene primers. Only in-frame clones appear in the TCRdb table, and some are missing; sequencing was by immunoSEQ multiplex PCR. The V and J calls and clone size were taken over from that table, and D and trimming were inferred from the DNA. The sample lists about 290,000 clones; roughly 86% were seen once. Material: peripheral blood. The receptor's source is a woman in her twenties or thirties with COVID-19, enrolled during active disease.

The CDR3 sequence: CASSPPSGGAYNEQFF. CDR3 nucleotides: TGTGCCAGCTCACCCCCTAGCGGGGGGGCCTACAATGAGCAGTTCTTC. The chain carries TRBV18 and TRBJ2-1; 12 bases fit TRBD2. CDR3 size: 16 residues. The junction had 2 bases not matched to a gene; V was cut back by 3 bases and J by 2 bases. Germline CDR1 reads KGHSH; CDR2 reads LQKENI.